The source of this T cell receptor beta chain is a study of cytomegalovirus exposure and HLA in healthy donors. This clone is a singleton in its sample. Primers for the PCR totalled 60 Vbeta and 13 Jbeta. Using immunoSEQ multiplex PCR, the repertoire was profiled, and TCRdb retains in-frame clones only, with some absent. The repertoire holds about 220,000 clones, roughly 87% seen once, with approximately 5.3% in the top ten. The sequenced material came from PBMCs. This receptor was identified in a woman between 40 and 50 years old in good health and CMV-seropositive.

CDR3 nucleotide sequence: TGTGCCAGCAGCTTCGTATACCGGGACATTGAAGCTTTCTTT. Translation gives CASSFVYRDIEAFF. V usage is TRBV7-8 and J usage is TRBJ1-1; perhaps TRBD1 as D (6 bases). CDR1 is SGHVS and CDR2 is FQNEAQ in the germline V gene. V was cut by 3 bases and J by 7 bases, with 15 bases left in between. The CDR3 runs to 14 residues.